What follows describes a single T cell receptor beta chain. Its antigen is still unknown. A single base separates this from a much larger clone, so it may be a read error. The data were taken from a study of T cells after yellow fever vaccination. Findings and limits, study-wide: Repertoires obtained by FACS sorting could include abundant clonotypes that entered as contaminants from the bulk population.

Looked up from germline, CDR1 is KGHSH and CDR2 is LQKENI. V lost 3 bases to trimming and J lost 7 bases, with 15 bases between them. This CDR3 has 15 residues. TCRdb recomputed calls from the 5' RACE reads with MiXCR, one row per CDR3 protein. The data contain more than 95,000 distinct CDR3 sequences, about 7.2% of them singletons. The chain uses TRBV18 and TRBJ2-2; either TRBD1 or TRBD2 may fit D (5 bases each). This specimen was CD4+ T cells sorted from PBMCs, taken roughly 46 days after the first yellow fever vaccination. The clonotype comes from a man younger than 35 who received the YFV17D yellow fever vaccine. The CDR3 DNA reads TGTGCCAGCTCACCCTACGACGGGGACGGCGGGGAGCTGTTTTTT. The encoded protein is CASSPYDGDGGELFF. The entire variable domain, with the rest obtained from reference TRBV18 and TRBJ2-2, is as follows: NAGVMQNPRHLVRRRGQEARLRCSPMKGHSHVYWYRQLPEEGLKFMVYLQKENIIDESGMPKERFSAEFPKEGPSILRIQQVVRGDSAAYFCASSPYDGDGGELFFGEGSRLTVL.